This T cell receptor (beta chain) was observed in a study of cytomegalovirus exposure and HLA in healthy donors. Study findings and constraints: The study carried out a later analysis of TCR beta sequences. It associated roughly 17,000 of them with specific HLA alleles at a false discovery rate of 0.05. Researchers reported in a later analysis that a missense DCLRE1C variant was tied to TCR beta V- and J-gene trimming. A prior analysis recorded that most TCR beta V segments were productive about 87% or about 30% of the time.

The V end lost 4 bases, the J end lost 0 bases, and 11 bases lay between the germline ends. Per germline, CDR1 SGDLS and CDR2 YYNGEE. The CDR3 is 15 amino acids. Comments on this clone: Its antigen is undetermined.

PCR was performed using 60 Vbeta and 13 Jbeta primers. Using immunoSEQ multiplex PCR, the repertoire was profiled, and TCRdb retains in-frame clones only, with some absent. The table records 150,000 to 200,000 clones, 75% to 85% of them present only once. The sample taken for sequencing was PBMCs. The chain joins TRBV9 to TRBJ1-3; no clear D. This receptor was obtained from a girl aged 5 to 17 in good health and CMV-seropositive. CDR3 DNA sequence: TGTGCCAGCAGCTTCGGTACTAGCTCTGGAAACACCATATATTTT. As protein: CASSFGTSSGNTIYF.